This TCR beta chain comes out of a study of CD4 T cells in relation to SARS-CoV-2 and coronaviruses. Naive and memory CD4+ T cells were separated from cryopreserved PBMCs. Over 80,000 naive or memory CD4+ cells were cultured with CEF peptides for around eleven days. Here immunoSEQ multiplex PCR was the method, and the copy in TCRdb shows in-frame clones only, minus some. The sample yields 35,000 to 40,000 clones, less than 85% seen once. Of note for this clone: Its antigen is still unknown.

Germline V gene sequence: CDR1 MNHEY, CDR2 SVGAGI. The V gene lost 8 bases and the J gene lost 2 bases, with 17 bases spanning the gap. The CDR3 spans 15 residues. The clonotype originates from an adult with COVID-19. The sample taken for sequencing was naive CD4+ T cells from PBMCs, cultured in vitro. Regarding subset: naive CD4+ T cells isolated by negative enrichment. The chain joins TRBV6-5 to TRBJ2-3; D possibly corresponds to TRBD2 (6 bases). The CDR3 DNA follows: TGTGCCAGCGGATTGACTAGTCTTCCCACAGATACGCAGTATTTT. This encodes CASGLTSLPTDTQYF.